This is a list of T cell receptor beta chains from one sample in a study of T cell responses to AZD1222 COVID-19 vaccine. The repertoire was sequenced with immunoSEQ multiplex PCR; TCRdb's copy has only in-frame clones and lacks some. This table holds about 110,000 clones, approximately 94% found once. The sample here was peripheral blood, taken 28 days after the second AZD1222 dose. Receptor source: an adult who received the AZD1222 COVID-19 vaccine. Both conserved end residues are part of each CDR3. Fields, in order: clone size, V gene, J gene, D gene, CDR3 protein, CDR3 DNA. The D gene is left open where the match is weak. Clone size is given for some rows only: seen once, a few or many times, or a class if the clone is expanded.

.	TRBV5-5	TRBJ1-1	TRBD1	CASSSRTGNTEAFF	TGTGCCAGCAGCTCTCGGACAGGGAACACTGAAGCTTTCTTT
few	TRBV19	TRBJ1-6	.	CASTPDGTSYNSPLHF	TGTGCCAGTACCCCGGACGGAACCTCCTATAATTCACCCCTCCACTTT
.	TRBV7-9	TRBJ1-4	.	CASGGSTATNEKLFF	TGTGCCAGCGGGGGTTCGACTGCAACTAATGAAAAACTGTTTTTT
.	TRBV11-2	TRBJ2-3	.	CASSLGDTQYF	TGTGCCAGCAGCTTAGGGGATACGCAGTATTTT
.	TRBV10-1	TRBJ2-7	.	CATGRGYEQYF	TGCGCCACCGGTCGGGGATACGAGCAGTACTTC
few	TRBV6-5	TRBJ1-5	TRBD1	CASTPGTGWSQPQHF	TGTGCCAGCACCCCCGGGACAGGCTGGTCTCAGCCCCAGCATTTT
.	TRBV4-1	TRBJ1-5	.	CASSQSPGQRSNQPQHF	TGCGCCAGCAGCCAATCACCAGGACAGCGTTCTAATCAGCCCCAGCATTTT
.	TRBV5-4	TRBJ2-5	TRBD2	CASSWGLAGVETQYF	TGTGCCAGCAGCTGGGGACTAGCGGGAGTAGAGACCCAGTACTTC
once	TRBV6-5	TRBJ2-1	.	CASSRSDYNEQFF	TGTGCCAGCAGTAGGAGTGACTACAATGAGCAGTTCTTC
once	TRBV20-1	TRBJ2-5	.	CSAKLETQYF	TGCAGTGCAAAACTAGAGACCCAGTACTTC
.	TRBV11-2	TRBJ2-1	TRBD2	CASSLEGAGGREEQFF	TGTGCCAGCAGCTTAGAAGGAGCGGGGGGTCGGGAAGAGCAGTTCTTC
once	TRBV19	TRBJ1-2	.	CASSPQTYGYTF	TGTGCCAGTAGTCCTCAGACCTATGGCTACACCTTC
once	TRBV4-2	TRBJ2-2	.	CASSQARGGELFF	TGTGCCAGCAGCCAAGCCAGGGGCGGGGAGCTGTTTTTT
.	TRBV7-9	TRBJ1-2	TRBD1	CASSGRWDRENYGYTF	TGTGCCAGCAGCGGACGATGGGACAGGGAAAACTATGGCTACACCTTC
.	TRBV25-1	TRBJ2-1	.	CASIPQVSSYNEQFF	TGTGCCAGCATCCCACAGGTTAGCTCCTACAATGAGCAGTTCTTC
.	TRBV19	TRBJ1-1	TRBD1	CASTSGGRNTEAFF	TGTGCCAGTACCTCAGGGGGGAGGAACACTGAAGCTTTCTTT
few	TRBV6-5	TRBJ1-1	TRBD1	CASVLIRGWTEAFF	TGTGCCAGCGTACTAATCAGGGGGTGGACTGAAGCTTTCTTT